The following is a T cell receptor (beta chain) sequence with its context. This specimen comes from a study of blood T cell repertoires in COVID-19. For the study at large: T cells, B-cell-depleted T cells, or PBMCs provided the cDNA or gDNA that served as material.

The CDR3 length is 16 residues. The V gene lost 3 bases and the J gene lost 3 bases, with 14 bases spanning the gap. In germline, CDR1 is SGHTA, CDR2 FQGNSA. As processed by the authors: Using reference gene primer amplification, nucleated cell counts were estimated. Using immunoSEQ multiplex PCR, the repertoire was profiled, and TCRdb retains in-frame clones only, with some absent. That table gives V, J and clone size, and the DNA gave D and trimming. The sample carries some 80,000 clones, about four fifths recorded once. This TCR was recovered from a woman of 80 years or more with active or convalescent COVID-19. Sequenced sample: peripheral blood. This sequence joins TRBV7-2 and TRBJ2-2, with TRBD1 as a possible D gene (7 bases). CDR3 sequence: CASSFWGRGDTGELFF. The CDR3 bases are TGTGCCAGCAGCTTCTGGGGCAGGGGGGACACCGGGGAGCTGTTTTTT.